This TCR beta chain derives from a study of blood T cells in healthy people across ages (dated by TCRdb to between 2014 and 2017). About the investigation overall: In model experiments, template switching captured about one uniquely barcoded TCR beta cDNA molecule for every two T cells. Using deep sequencing normalized with unique cDNA molecular identifiers, the study measured how TCR beta repertoire diversity changes with age. Four age groups were formed from the donors: young (average about 17 years), middle-aged (approximately 40), aged (roughly 59) and long-lived (about 75). For two donors (one aged 18 to 30 and one aged 80 or older), the study analyzed two additional independent replicas of 1 million unique cDNA reads from the same blood draw. What the work shows at the level of the full study, not this receptor alone: Because donor CMV infection status was unknown, age-related changes in expanded clonotypes were potentially confounded. As age increased, observed TCR beta diversity per million T cells dropped in a roughly linear way, and a significant reduction was already evident by age around 41. Observed TCR beta diversity correlated strongly with the percentage of naive T cells measured by flow cytometry. Conclusive comparison of naive and antigen-experienced compartments was prevented by the profiling of bulk unsorted PBMCs. Total diversity estimates from one million sequenced T cells were considered lower bounds and underestimates. Compared with the aged group, more naive CD4+ T cells, fewer expanded clones and increased TCR diversity were shown by the long-lived group, suggesting age selection.

CDR1 and CDR2 are drawn from the germline V gene (reference sequence): LGHDT, YNNKEL. From the cysteine through the phenylalanine, the CDR3 covers 15 amino acids. Only the CDR3 DNA stays, 45 bases, in frame from base 1. V gives up 1 base and J gives up 6 bases, and the segment between their germline ends measures 15 bases. Turning to this clonotype: This clone's antigen is unknown. No quality values exist for individual bases; no much larger clone is one base distant.

The donors were roughly 39 Caucasian individuals from Russia, aged roughly 6 to 100 years, who were systemically healthy. Around 9.9 milliliters of peripheral blood were collected from each donor into EDTA-treated Vacutainer tubes. Ficoll-Paque density-gradient centrifugation was used to isolate PBMCs, with at least 7 million per sample. Trizol reagent was used to extract total RNA from the PBMCs, yielding at least 5 micrograms per sample. For every donor, flow cytometry on a PBMC aliquot measured the percentage of naive CD45RAhigh/CD27high T cells. Library construction relied on 5' RACE. TCRdb records Illumina HiSeq 2500 as the sequencer. A second about 6 to 11 cycle PCR used a sample-barcoded 5' primer and a J-beta primer mix. A unique molecular identifier was introduced onto each TCR beta cDNA molecule by a template-switch 5' adaptor carrying 12 random nucleotides. Each sample yielded at least 3 million CDR3-containing paired-end reads. All of the RNA was converted into first-strand cDNA using the Mint cDNA synthesis kit, with a TRBC-specific oligonucleotide serving as the primer. All cDNA was treated with uracil-DNA glycosylase and then went through a first 18-cycle PCR with the universal primers M1SS and BC2_uni_R. Turning to the authors' computational methods: Normalization of each sample was performed by random selection of 1 million high-quality reads, each carrying a distinct molecular identifier. Instead of being binned into consensus sequences, reads with shared molecular identifiers were discarded. MiTCR, with a Q25 quality threshold and the strictest error-elimination algorithm, was used for CDR3 identification, clonotype clustering and error correction. A nonparametric unseen species model using Euler transformation provided a lower-bound estimate of total TCR beta diversity. The raw public reads went through TCRdb reprocessing: fastp at Q25, MiXCR clone calling, in-frame beta chains kept. Rows are unified per CDR3 protein, each entry keeping the most common DNA and genes. The V and J calls, along with clone size, are taken from TCRdb and not from the paper's own processing. Across this sample there are about 800,000 distinct CDR3 sequences, with 25% seen only once. The top ten hold 3% to 4.5% of the sample.

These records were also assigned to another study, of T cells of mothers and their children. Reported in the second study: Nine systemically healthy Caucasian individuals, comprising three mothers and their six children, were included as donors. cDNA synthesis used all of the extracted RNA, with roughly 1.5 ug of RNA in each 15 ul reaction. In the second PCR, the M1S primer added sample barcodes and 2-4 random nucleotides. Each mother yielded over 9 million TCR beta CDR3 reads and each child roughly 2.9 million reads. Thymic selection similarly shapes TCR recombination output in related and unrelated pairs, with minor effect from inherited differences. Related mother-child pairs always showed normalized repertoire overlap that was slightly higher than in unrelated mother-child pairs, though the difference was never significant. No persistent microchimeric T cell clones were found, with a detection sensitivity of 85 to 100 clones per million clonotypes. To look for features that set related mother-child pairs apart from unrelated individuals, the researchers ran deep NGS to compare the TCR beta repertoires of mothers and children. The mean age was around 40 +/- 4 years for the mothers and approximately 11 +/- 4 years for the children. After adapter ligation was performed with NEBNext reagents, the libraries were sequenced on an Illumina HiSeq 2000 with 100+100 nt paired-end reads. Mother and child libraries were prepared a month apart and sequenced in separate runs to prevent cross-contamination. For each donor, between roughly 500,000 and 2,300,000 distinct TCR beta clonotypes were identified. Naive TCR beta clonotypes were estimated from low-frequency clonotypes matched to each donor's FACS-determined naive share, without sorting.

The sequenced sample consisted of blood. The receptor chain draws on TRBV3-1 and TRBJ1-2; TRBD1 is possibly the D segment (6 matching bases). This clonotype originated in a boy younger than 18 in good health. CDR3 sequence: CASSQVALTGNGYTF. The nucleotides read TGTGCCAGCAGCCAAGTAGCCCTCACAGGGAATGGCTACACCTTC.